This entry features one TCR beta chain sequence. Antigen: not known. These data come from a study of cytomegalovirus exposure and HLA in healthy donors. Looking at the study overall: The same platform was used for the 120 validation repertoires and the approximately 670 first-cohort repertoires, a later analysis reported. Findings and limits, study-wide: Rare TCR sequences predominated, though certain public TCRs were found in many donors. Subsequent analysis of the 95 to 150 validation repertoires found a tendency for first-cohort TCR clusters to co-occur.

V shed 4 bases and J 8 bases; nucleotides not matched to a gene: 10. The CDR3 extends over 16 amino acids. Per germline, CDR1 MNHEY and CDR2 SMNVEV (reference sequence). The validation cohort, a group of 120 subjects, included the donors and was separate from the roughly 700-subject first cohort. Profiled with immunoSEQ multiplex PCR; TCRdb holds only in-frame clones, not every one. The sample consists of 150,000 to 200,000 clones, approximately 80% of them appearing once. The sample was PBMCs. This chain connects TRBV27 to TRBJ1-4; TRBD1 matches at 10 bases. This TCR derives from a man aged 25-40 years in good health and CMV-seropositive. The CDR3 nucleotides are TGTGCCAGCAGTTCTAATCCGGGACAGGGGTGGGAAAAACTGTTTTTT. It specifies CASSSNPGQGWEKLFF.